This TCR beta chain was sequenced during a study of T cell repertoires in cytomegalovirus infection. Turning to the study itself: Indicated by public TCR beta signatures were CMV infection and matching HLA type.

This clonotype was counted between two and nine times. Its target is unknown. Regarding the study as a whole: Adding up the frequency of public TCR beta families identified people who carried CMV plus the relevant HLA. Clonotypes of TCR beta that were HLA-C-restricted and CMV-specific dominated the ex vivo response.

One entry per CDR3 protein results from TCRdb running MiXCR on the reads. Seen here are roughly 600,000 distinct CDR3 sequences, less than 25% observed once, and the top ten hold roughly 8%. After removal of 4 bases from V and 7 bases from J, the junction contained 7 bases not matched to a gene. CDR3 length: 14 amino acids. Sample: CD8+ T cells from PBMCs. This receptor was taken from a human donor in good health (CMV status not recorded). Some clones in this sample may be carry-over from other donors' samples. The V call is TRBV12-3 or TRBV12-4, the J call TRBJ1-2; 9 nucleotides align to TRBD1. CDR3 amino acids: CASSSGTGIGGYTF. DNA for the CDR3: TGTGCCAGCAGTTCCGGGACAGGGATAGGTGGCTACACCTTC.